These 14 T cell receptor beta chains came from one sample sequenced in a study of blood T cell repertoires in COVID-19. Some clones are missing from TCRdb's copy, which holds only in-frame ones; the method was immunoSEQ multiplex PCR. The data show roughly 53,000 clones, approximately 85% seen once. Sequencing was carried out using peripheral blood. All receptors derive from a human donor in a cohort sampled during active COVID-19.

The V gene is TRBV6-5, the J gene TRBJ1-6; 8 nucleotides line up with TRBD1. This CDR3 has 15 residues. Germline V lookup: CDR1 MNHEY, CDR2 SVGAGI. V was clipped by 5 bases and J by 9 bases; unmatched bases: 9. The CDR3 DNA reads TGTGCCAGCAGTCCCCCCGGACAGGGAGCTTCACCCCTCCACTTT. Its translation: CASSPPGQGASPLHF.

J is TRBJ1-2 and V is TRBV29-1; TRBD1 matches at 9 bases. This CDR3 spans 13 amino acids. Germline V lookup: CDR1 SQVTM, CDR2 ANQGSEA. Losses at the gene ends were 3 bases for V and 6 bases for J; bases not matched to a gene: 5. DNA for the CDR3: TGCAGCGTTGACGGACAGGGGAGAGATGGCTACACCTTC. This translates into CSVDGQGRDGYTF.

V and J are TRBV3-1 (or the pseudogene TRBV3-2) and TRBJ1-6, with D tentatively TRBD1 (5 bases). This CDR3 is 14 amino acids long. The germline V gene encodes CDR1 LGHDT and CDR2 YNNKEL (reference sequence). Deletions cut 5 bases from V and 8 bases from J, with 13 bases between. Here the CDR3 reads CASSKQGSHSPLHF. DNA of the CDR3: TGTGCCAGCAGCAAGCAGGGTTCACATTCACCCCTCCACTTT.

This clone was picked up one time. The chain employs TRBV18 and TRBJ2-3; TRBD2 is a possible D gene (6 bases). With 3 bases removed from V and 3 bases from J, the gap between germline ends came to 13 bases. The CDR3 is 15 residues long. CDR1 KGHSH and CDR2 LQKENI come from the germline V gene. The CDR3 bases are TGTGCCAGCTCACCGGAGGGGACCCGAACAGATACGCAGTATTTT. Protein sequence: CASSPEGTRTDTQYF.

The V and J genes are TRBV30 and TRBJ1-6; 8 bases fit TRBD1. Trimming took 2 bases from V and 0 from J; bases not matched to a gene: 3. CDR1 and CDR2 from the germline V gene are GTSNPN and SVGIG (reference sequence). The CDR3 consists of 16 residues. This CDR3 is CAWSRTGSSYNSPLHF. CDR3 sequence (DNA): TGTGCCTGGAGTCGGACAGGGAGCTCCTATAATTCACCCCTCCACTTT.

The chain uses TRBV28 and TRBJ2-1; 7 bases map to TRBD1. Germline CDR1 MDHEN, CDR2 SYDVKM. After removal of 1 base from V and 4 bases from J, the junction contained 10 bases not matched to a gene. The CDR3 is made up of 17 amino acids. CDR3 bases: TGTGCCAGCAGTTTATATGGGATGGGACAGAATTACAATGAGCAGTTCTTC. Its translation is CASSLYGMGQNYNEQFF.

The chain has TRBV19 and TRBJ1-6; 8 positions match TRBD1. From germline, CDR1 is LNHDA and CDR2 SQIVND (reference sequence). This CDR3 is built from 14 residues. The V and J ends lost 10 bases and 11 bases, in that order; junction bases with no gene match: 13. The DNA of the CDR3 is TGTGCCACCTCCCGCGGACAGGGATCGACACCCCTCCACTTT. This gives the protein CATSRGQGSTPLHF.

The sample holds one count of this clone. The junction shows a germline mismatch at one end, possibly a read error. This rearrangement joins TRBV7-8 to TRBJ2-7, with 11 nucleotides matching TRBD2. This CDR3 has 12 amino acids. Germline CDR1 is SGHVS and CDR2 is FQNEAQ. The CDR3 here is CASSPGLAVHSF. The CDR3, as DNA: TGTGCCAGCAGCCCGGGACTAGCGGTTCATTCCTTC.

This clone was picked up a small number of times. The J gene is TRBJ2-5, the V gene TRBV6-5; 7 bases agree with TRBD2. Looked up from germline, CDR1 is MNHEY and CDR2 is SVGAGI. Trimming at V came to 0 bases and at J to 5 bases, leaving 6 bases not matched to a gene. The CDR3 contains 15 residues. The CDR3 sequence is CASSYSRGGRETQYF. The CDR3 DNA follows: TGTGCCAGCAGTTACTCGAGGGGAGGGCGGGAGACCCAGTACTTC.

V usage is TRBV5-1 and J usage is TRBJ1-1; TRBD1 agrees at 8 bases. V was clipped by 5 bases and J by 1 base; unmatched bases: 4. This CDR3 contains 14 residues. The V gene's germline CDR1 is SGHRS and CDR2 YFSETQ. The CDR3 spells CASRTGDRNTEAFF. CDR3 in DNA: TGCGCCAGCAGGACAGGGGACAGGAACACTGAAGCTTTCTTT.

CDR3 loop: CASTPRGQIEAFF. CDR3 sequence (DNA): TGTGCCAGCACCCCTAGGGGACAGATTGAAGCTTTCTTT. The chain has TRBV12-3 or TRBV12-4 and TRBJ1-1; 7 bases align to TRBD1. The CDR3 spans 13 residues. V shed 7 bases, J shed 7 bases, and the junction held 9 bases outside the gene matches.

This clone occurred a few times. This rearrangement joins TRBV27 to TRBJ1-2; D ambiguous. Trimming took 5 bases from V and 0 from J, leaving 13 bases between them. Germline CDR1 is MNHEY and CDR2 is SMNVEV (reference sequence). The CDR3 is 15 amino acids. CDR3 DNA sequence: TGTGCCAGCAGTCTGAAAAGGGAGGCTAACTATGGCTACACCTTC. Its protein product is CASSLKREANYGYTF.

The V and J genes are TRBV3-1 (or the pseudogene TRBV3-2) and TRBJ1-1; 7 positions match TRBD1. The CDR3 spans 14 residues. V shed 3 bases, J shed 0 bases, and the junction held 1 base outside the gene matches. Germline CDR1 is LGHDT and CDR2 is YNNKEL (reference sequence). The CDR3 is CASSQGTVNTEAFF. DNA for the CDR3: TGTGCCAGCAGCCAGGGGACAGTGAACACTGAAGCTTTCTTT.

This clone has more than one count but fewer than ten. The chain joins TRBV5-1 to TRBJ2-5; tentative D call: TRBD2 (6 bases). Germline CDR1 SGHRS, CDR2 YFSETQ. V gave up 2 bases and J gave up 5 bases, with 13 bases separating them. The CDR3 is made up of 14 amino acids. CDR3 in amino acids: CASSFGRERETQYF. The DNA of the CDR3 is TGCGCCAGCAGCTTCGGGCGGGAACGGGAGACCCAGTACTTC.